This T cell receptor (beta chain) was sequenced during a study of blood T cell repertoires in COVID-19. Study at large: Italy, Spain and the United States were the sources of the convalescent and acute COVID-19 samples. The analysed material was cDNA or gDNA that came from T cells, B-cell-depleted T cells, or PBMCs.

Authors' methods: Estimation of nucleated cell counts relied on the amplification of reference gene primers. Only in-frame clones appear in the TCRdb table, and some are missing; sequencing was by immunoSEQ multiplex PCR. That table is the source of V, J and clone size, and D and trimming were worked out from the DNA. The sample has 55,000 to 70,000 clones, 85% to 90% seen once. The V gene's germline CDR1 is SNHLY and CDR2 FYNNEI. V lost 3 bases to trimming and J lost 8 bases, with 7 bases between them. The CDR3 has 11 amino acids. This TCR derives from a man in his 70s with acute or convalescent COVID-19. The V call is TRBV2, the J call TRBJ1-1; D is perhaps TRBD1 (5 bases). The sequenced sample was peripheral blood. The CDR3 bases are TGTGCCAGCAGTGAGACAGTAGAAGCTTTCTTT. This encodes CASSETVEAFF.